Listed below are T cell receptor beta chains from one sample, sequenced in a study of cytomegalovirus exposure and HLA in healthy donors. Repertoires were generated with immunoSEQ multiplex PCR, while TCRdb's copy carries only in-frame clones and drops some. The data hold about 110,000 clones, with over 75% observed a single time. The sequencing sample was made of PBMCs. These receptors all stem from a human donor in good health. Each CDR3 is given with its conserved first and last residue. A D gene is named only where the DNA matches it firmly. Only some rows state a clone size, as once, few, many or a class for expanded clones.

clone size	V gene	J gene	D gene	CDR3 protein	CDR3 DNA
few	TRBV6-5	TRBJ2-7	NA	CASSLRQTLHEQYF	TGTGCCAGCAGCCTTCGACAAACCCTCCACGAGCAGTACTTC
NA	TRBV4-2	TRBJ2-3	NA	CASSQGTTAIDTQYF	TGTGCCAGCAGCCAAGGAACGACAGCTATAGATACGCAGTATTTT
NA	TRBV5-1	TRBJ2-6	TRBD1	CASSSPGTGAPRLSGANVLTF	TGCGCCAGCAGCTCTCCCGGGACAGGGGCCCCGAGATTGTCTGGGGCCAACGTCCTGACTTTC
NA	TRBV9	TRBJ2-3	TRBD2	CASSVAGTSGADTQYF	TGTGCCAGCAGCGTAGCTGGGACTAGCGGCGCAGATACGCAGTATTTT
NA	TRBV18	TRBJ2-7	NA	CASSPPFGEQYF	TGTGCCAGCTCACCGCCGTTCGGGGAGCAGTACTTC
NA	TRBV5-1	TRBJ1-2	TRBD1	CASSLVTGTGNYGYTF	TGCGCCAGCAGCTTGGTTACTGGGACAGGGAACTATGGCTACACCTTC
NA	TRBV28	TRBJ2-1	TRBD2	CASSSSGASGRIEQFF	TGTGCCAGCAGTTCATCTGGGGCTAGCGGGAGAATTGAGCAGTTCTTC
NA	TRBV30	TRBJ2-7	TRBD1	CAWSSQGAHEQYF	TGTGCCTGGAGTTCACAGGGGGCCCACGAGCAGTACTTC
NA	TRBV19	TRBJ1-2	NA	CASSIEGAPYGYTF	TGTGCCAGTAGTATAGAGGGGGCGCCCTATGGCTACACCTTC
once	TRBV11-2	TRBJ2-3	NA	CASSLGQNLRTDTQYF	TGTGCCAGCAGCCTAGGACAGAATCTTCGCACAGATACGCAGTATTTT
NA	TRBV9	TRBJ2-7	NA	CASSAQALRGKGEYF	TGTGCCAGCAGCGCCCAGGCACTCAGGGGAAAAGGGGAGTACTTC
few	TRBV7-9	TRBJ2-1	TRBD2	CASSLELAGVNEQFF	TGTGCCAGCAGCTTAGAACTAGCGGGAGTGAATGAGCAGTTCTTC
NA	TRBV5-1	TRBJ2-5	TRBD1	CASSLARRSEGAGETQYF	TGCGCCAGCAGCTTGGCTAGGAGAAGCGAGGGGGCGGGTGAGACCCAGTACTTC
once	TRBV19	TRBJ2-5	NA	CASRSPQETQYF	TGTGCCAGTAGGAGCCCTCAAGAGACCCAGTACTTC
NA	TRBV10-3	TRBJ2-5	NA	CAISDLQETQYF	TGTGCCATCAGTGACCTGCAAGAGACCCAGTACTTC
NA	TRBV14	TRBJ2-7	TRBD2	CASSQQRGLGAYEQYF	TGTGCCAGCAGCCAGCAAAGGGGACTAGGAGCCTACGAGCAGTACTTC
NA	TRBV27	TRBJ2-7	NA	CASRVTSGRGEQYF	TGTGCCAGCAGGGTGACTAGTGGGAGAGGCGAGCAGTACTTC
NA	TRBV5-4	TRBJ2-5	NA	CASSLLSGGREETQYF	TGTGCCAGCAGCTTGCTATCGGGGGGCCGGGAAGAGACCCAGTACTTC
once	TRBV27	TRBJ1-5	NA	CASRPTQGSGFGQPQHF	TGTGCCAGCAGGCCTACACAAGGTTCAGGGTTTGGTCAGCCCCAGCATTTT
NA	TRBV9	TRBJ2-5	TRBD2	CASSVAGGPWETQYF	TGTGCCAGCAGCGTAGCGGGAGGGCCCTGGGAGACCCAGTACTTC
NA	TRBV15	TRBJ1-1	TRBD1	CATSRGQGTEAFF	TGTGCCACCAGCAGAGGACAGGGGACGGAAGCTTTCTTT
NA	TRBV28	TRBJ2-7	TRBD2	CASSILAGAYEQYF	TGTGCCAGCAGCATACTAGCGGGGGCCTACGAGCAGTACTTC
NA	TRBV11-3	TRBJ2-1	NA	CASSGDSDHRFF	TGTGCCAGCAGCGGGGACTCCGATCATAGGTTCTTC
NA	TRBV28	TRBJ1-1	NA	CASSTQPLNTEAFF	TGTGCCAGCAGTACACAGCCCCTGAACACTGAAGCTTTCTTT
NA	TRBV5-5	TRBJ2-1	NA	CASSLGQGRDEQFF	TGTGCCAGCAGCTTAGGGCAGGGGAGGGATGAGCAGTTCTTC
NA	TRBV27	TRBJ1-2	NA	CASSLYRRGYGYTF	TGTGCCAGCAGTTTATATCGGAGGGGCTATGGCTACACCTTC
few	TRBV7-9	TRBJ2-3	NA	CASSLGLTDTQYF	TGTGCCAGCAGCTTGGGACTCACAGATACGCAGTATTTT
NA	TRBV5-1	TRBJ2-1	NA	CASSISGEGFNEQFF	TGCGCCAGCAGCATTAGCGGCGAAGGTTTCAATGAGCAGTTCTTC
NA	TRBV19	TRBJ1-1	TRBD1	CASSIRGLGSTEAFF	TGTGCCAGTAGTATTAGGGGGCTGGGGAGCACTGAAGCTTTCTTT
NA	TRBV6-6	TRBJ1-4	NA	CASSDSGFNEKLFF	TGTGCCAGCAGTGACAGTGGCTTTAATGAAAAACTGTTTTTT
NA	TRBV29-1	TRBJ2-1	TRBD2	CSVGRGNNEQFF	TGCAGCGTAGGGAGGGGAAACAATGAGCAGTTCTTC
NA	TRBV19	TRBJ1-2	NA	CASSGRQDQGYTF	TGTGCCAGTAGTGGGAGACAGGATCAAGGCTACACCTTC
NA	TRBV4-2	TRBJ2-5	TRBD2	CASSQEEGGRARETQYF	TGTGCCAGCAGCCAAGAGGAGGGTGGGAGGGCCCGGGAGACCCAGTACTTC
NA	TRBV4-2	TRBJ2-7	NA	CASSPSTGAISYEQYF	TGTGCCAGCAGCCCCTCGACTGGGGCCATTTCCTACGAGCAGTACTTC
NA	TRBV6-5	TRBJ2-1	NA	CASSLRDEQFF	TGTGCCAGCAGTTTACGGGATGAGCAGTTCTTC
NA	TRBV5-1	TRBJ1-1	TRBD1	CASSSRDSEAFF	TGCGCCAGCAGCTCCCGGGACAGTGAAGCTTTCTTT
NA	TRBV5-1	TRBJ2-2	NA	CASSSRGQDTGELFF	TGCGCCAGCAGCTCCCGTGGGCAAGACACCGGGGAGCTGTTTTTT
NA	TRBV6-6	TRBJ2-5	NA	CASSFREGNQETQYF	TGTGCCAGCAGTTTTCGGGAAGGGAACCAAGAGACCCAGTACTTC
NA	TRBV7-9	TRBJ1-1	TRBD1	CASSLGQGGGTNSVEAFF	TGTGCCAGCAGCTTAGGCCAGGGGGGAGGCACCAATAGCGTTGAAGCTTTCTTT
NA	TRBV28	TRBJ1-6	TRBD1	CASRYRDRNNSPLHF	TGTGCCAGCAGATACCGGGACAGAAATAATTCACCCCTCCACTTT
NA	TRBV19	TRBJ2-5	NA	CARLTMGTQYF	TGTGCCAGGCTTACTATGGGGACCCAGTACTTC
NA	TRBV18	TRBJ2-7	NA	CASSPDWLSHEQYF	TGTGCCAGCTCACCCGACTGGTTGTCCCACGAGCAGTACTTC